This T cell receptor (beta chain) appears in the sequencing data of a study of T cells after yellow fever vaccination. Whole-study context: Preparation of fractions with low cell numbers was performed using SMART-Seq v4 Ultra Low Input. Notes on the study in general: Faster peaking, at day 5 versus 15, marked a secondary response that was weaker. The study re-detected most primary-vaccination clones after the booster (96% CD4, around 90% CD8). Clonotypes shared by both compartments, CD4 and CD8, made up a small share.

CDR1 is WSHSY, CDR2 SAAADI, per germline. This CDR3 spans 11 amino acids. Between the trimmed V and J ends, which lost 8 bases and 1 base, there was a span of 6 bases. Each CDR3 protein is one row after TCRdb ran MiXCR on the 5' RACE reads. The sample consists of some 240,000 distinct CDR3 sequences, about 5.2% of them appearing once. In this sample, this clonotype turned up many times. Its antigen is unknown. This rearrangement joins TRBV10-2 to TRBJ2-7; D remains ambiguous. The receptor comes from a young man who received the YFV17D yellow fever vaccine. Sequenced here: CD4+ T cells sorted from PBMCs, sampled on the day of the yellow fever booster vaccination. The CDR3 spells CASLRSYEQYF. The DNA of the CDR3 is TGCGCCAGCCTCCGGTCCTACGAGCAGTACTTC.